The source of this T cell receptor beta chain is a study of cytomegalovirus exposure and HLA in healthy donors. CDR1 is MNHEY, CDR2 SVGAGI, per germline. V lost 6 bases and J lost 0; bases outside the gene matches: 5. This CDR3 has 15 amino acids. This clone is a singleton in its sample. The antigen remains undetermined. Study results and caveats: Later on, a genetic analysis was performed. It linked a missense variant in DCLRE1C with V- and J-gene trimming of TCR beta.

Use of 60 Vbeta and 13 Jbeta primers characterized the PCR. Clones were read by immunoSEQ multiplex PCR, and TCRdb kept only the in-frame ones, dropping some. Of some 200,000 clones in the sample, about 85% were seen once. V is TRBV6-5 and J is TRBJ1-3; 7 bases map to TRBD1. The material sequenced was PBMCs. The clonotype originates from a man aged 45-65 years in good health and CMV-seronegative. The CDR3, as DNA: TGTGCCAGCAGGGGACAGTTCCTCTCTGGAAACACCATATATTTT. This encodes CASRGQFLSGNTIYF.